This T cell receptor beta chain was obtained from a study of blood T cells in healthy people across ages. Study-wide results and limits: While age rose, TCR beta diversity per million T cells dropped in a roughly linear way. In the absence of known donor CMV status, changes in expanded clonotypes were possibly confounded.

They isolated at least 6 million PBMCs from each sample. Extracted total RNA amounted to at least 5.5 micrograms for each sample. Combining a sample-barcoded 5' primer with a J-beta primer mix, a second PCR ran for roughly 7 to 12 cycles. Via MiXCR, TCRdb re-called the 5' RACE reads, giving one row per CDR3 protein. The repertoire holds some 1,500,000 distinct CDR3 sequences, with about 42% as singletons. This clonotype was seen ten or more times. Its antigen is not identified. The CDR3 has 15 residues. The sequenced material came from blood. The receptor was isolated from a woman aged 18-35 years in good health. The chain uses TRBV12-3 or TRBV12-4 and TRBJ2-1; D remains unclear. The better agreement between TRBJ2-7 and the DNA end casts doubt on the J call. CDR3 residues: CASSLDGSSYNEQYF. Here the CDR3 DNA reads TGTGCCAGCAGTTTGGACGGCAGCTCCTACAATGAGCAGTACTTC.